Following are 12 T cell receptor beta chains from one sample sequenced in a study of shared clonotypes between healthy human individuals. The method was immunoSEQ multiplex PCR; TCRdb's version includes in-frame clones alone and lacks a portion of them. This sample has about 1.5 million clones, with around 98% found just once. The sample consisted of naive CD4+ T cells sorted from blood. The subset: CD45RA+ positively selected. These receptors came from a man younger than 45 in good health.

The V and J genes are TRBV19 and TRBJ1-3; tentative D call: TRBD1 (5 bases). V dropped 7 bases and J dropped 5 bases, with 18 bases sitting between them. There are 15 residues in the CDR3. In germline, CDR1 is LNHDA, CDR2 SQIVND (reference sequence). The CDR3 reads CASNDLNLDRNTIYF. The CDR3 bases are TGTGCCAGTAACGACTTAAACTTGGACAGAAACACCATATATTTT.

The chain couples TRBV6-5 to TRBJ2-7; D remains ambiguous. This CDR3 spans 15 amino acids. Trimming removed 5 bases at V and 2 bases at J, with 16 bases between. The germline gives CDR1 MNHEY, CDR2 SVGAGI. This CDR3 is CASSRSAIPPYEQYF. The CDR3 bases are TGTGCCAGCAGTCGATCAGCGATACCACCCTACGAGCAGTACTTC.

In the case of this clone: This same CDR3 is encoded by further DNA sequences in the sample. The chain recombines TRBV7-9 with TRBJ2-5, with 10 bases aligning to TRBD2. From germline, CDR1 is SEHNR and CDR2 FQNEAQ (reference sequence). J gave up 5 bases and V 1 base, and 1 base lay outside the gene matches. The CDR3 loop spans 14 amino acids. CDR3 nucleotide sequence: TGTGCCAGCAGCTTAGAAGCGGGGGGGGAGACCCAGTACTTC. This codes for CASSLEAGGETQYF.

The chain couples TRBV5-1 to TRBJ2-3, with 9 bases that match TRBD1. Germline lookup yields CDR1 SGHRS and CDR2 YFSETQ. V shed 3 bases, J shed 3 bases, and the junction held 5 bases outside the gene matches. The CDR3 extends over 15 amino acids. CDR3 in amino acids: CASSSQGAGTDTQYF. CDR3 in DNA: TGCGCCAGCAGCTCACAGGGGGCTGGGACAGATACGCAGTATTTT.

The chain couples TRBV7-2 to TRBJ2-7; the match to TRBD1 covers 12 bases. Looked up from germline, CDR1 is SGHTA and CDR2 is FQGNSA. V shed 1 base and J 5 bases; nucleotides not matched to a gene: 6. This CDR3 is 16 amino acids long. The DNA of the CDR3 is TGTGCCAGCAGCTTAGTTTGGGACAGGGGGCCCGACGAGCAGTACTTC. Its protein product is CASSLVWDRGPDEQYF. Using reference TRBV7-2 and TRBJ2-7 for the parts outside the CDR3, the full variable domain is GAGVSQSPSNKVTEKGKDVELRCDPISGHTALYWYRQSLGQGLEFLIYFQGNSAPDKSGLPSDRFSAERTGGSVSTLTIQRTQQEDSAVYLCASSLVWDRGPDEQYFGPGTRLTVT.

This clone came up once. This chain uses TRBV11-2 with TRBJ1-3, with a tentative D call TRBD1 (5 bases). This CDR3 has 15 residues. V shed 3 bases and J shed 4 bases, with 13 bases lying between them. The germline CDR1 and CDR2 sequences are SGHAT and FQNNGV. CDR3 amino acids: CASSFRVAGGNTIYF. In DNA, the CDR3 is TGTGCCAGCAGCTTTAGGGTTGCAGGGGGAAACACCATATATTTT.

V is TRBV7-9 and J is TRBJ2-7; D gene unclear. Trimming shortened V by 4 bases and J by 2 bases, and 12 bases separated the two germline ends. This CDR3 is 14 amino acids long. Germline V gives CDR1 SEHNR, CDR2 FQNEAQ (reference sequence). The CDR3 spells CASSSLTDPYEQYF. DNA of the CDR3: TGTGCCAGCAGCTCCTTGACCGATCCCTACGAGCAGTACTTC.

This chain links TRBV18 with TRBJ1-4; D is uncertain. V lost 5 bases, J lost 2 bases, and 12 bases lay in between. Germline lookup yields CDR1 KGHSH and CDR2 LQKENI. The CDR3 runs 15 residues. The CDR3 sequence is CASSGFSGTNEKLFF. The CDR3 DNA sequence: TGTGCCAGCTCAGGGTTTTCGGGGACTAATGAAAAACTGTTTTTT. The variable domain in full, completed from reference TRBV18 and TRBJ1-4, reads NAGVMQNPRHLVRRRGQEARLRCSPMKGHSHVYWYRQLPEEGLKFMVYLQKENIIDESGMPKERFSAEFPKEGPSILRIQQVVRGDSAAYFCASSGFSGTNEKLFFGSGTQLSVL.

The chain links TRBV18 to TRBJ1-1, with a tentative D call TRBD1 (6 bases). Trimming removed 3 bases at V and 3 bases at J, with 23 bases between. The CDR3 is made up of 18 amino acids. Per the germline V gene, CDR1 is KGHSH and CDR2 is LQKENI. CDR3 residues: CASSPLRVQGRSDTEAFF. The CDR3 DNA follows: TGTGCCAGCTCACCCCTAAGGGTACAGGGTCGGTCCGACACTGAAGCTTTCTTT.

The chain is built from TRBV9 and TRBJ2-7; D gene unclear. Between the trimmed V and J ends, which lost 0 bases and 0 bases, there was a span of 10 bases. The germline CDR1 and CDR2 sequences are SGDLS and YYNGEE. There are 15 residues in the CDR3. The CDR3 DNA reads as TGTGCCAGCAGCGTAGAGTCGGGTAGCTCCTACGAGCAGTACTTC. This codes for CASSVESGSSYEQYF.

The DNA of the CDR3 is TGCGCCAGCAGCCCTGTGGTAGATAACTATGGCTACACCTTC. Its protein is CASSPVVDNYGYTF. This chain joins TRBV5-1 and TRBJ1-2; D uncertain. Germline assignment: CDR1 SGHRS and CDR2 YFSETQ. V lost 4 bases to trimming and J lost 1 base, with 11 bases between them. This CDR3 region has 14 residues.

The chain has TRBV5-4 and TRBJ2-1, with D unresolved. The CDR3 consists of 12 residues. CDR1 SGHNT and CDR2 YYREEE come from the germline V gene (reference sequence). Trimming cost V 0 bases and J 6 bases, with 4 bases left between them. CDR3 nucleotides: TGTGCCAGCAGCTTGGACTCCAATGAGCAGTTCTTC. This translates into CASSLDSNEQFF.